The source of this T cell receptor beta chain is a study of tumor and adjacent non-tumor tissue in lung cancer. For the study at large: Some 3.9 million productive TCRbeta reads were obtained per sample on average.

A modified ARM-PCR protocol with three rounds of nested PCR amplified TCRbeta. TCRdb reanalysed the multiplex PCR reads using MiXCR and keeps one entry per CDR3 protein. The repertoire consists of 70,000 to 95,000 distinct CDR3 sequences, with less than 85% occurring once and the leading ten covering almost 40%. About this clonotype: The antigen is not known. A junction boundary mismatches the germline segment, possibly from a read error.

RNA was extracted from bulk tissue without any cell sorting. The normal lung tissue was taken more than 3 cm from the tumor edge. Donors were chemotherapy-naive, newly diagnosed lung cancer surgical patients in China, August–late 2014. The CDR3 is made up of 16 amino acids. General study findings and limits: Tumor tissue had significantly higher TCR diversity than normal lung. Tumor repertoires had a smaller top 100 clone share than normal lung.

The sequenced material came from distant non-tumor lung tissue. This chain uses TRBV12-3 or TRBV12-4 with TRBJ2-1, with a tentative D call TRBD2 (7 bases). This TCR was recovered from a man aged 65-85 years with non-small cell lung cancer. CDR3 nucleotides: TGTGCCAGCAGTCCTGCTGGGGGGGGGCGTGTGAATGAGCACTTCTTC. Residues: CASSPAGGGRVNEHFF.